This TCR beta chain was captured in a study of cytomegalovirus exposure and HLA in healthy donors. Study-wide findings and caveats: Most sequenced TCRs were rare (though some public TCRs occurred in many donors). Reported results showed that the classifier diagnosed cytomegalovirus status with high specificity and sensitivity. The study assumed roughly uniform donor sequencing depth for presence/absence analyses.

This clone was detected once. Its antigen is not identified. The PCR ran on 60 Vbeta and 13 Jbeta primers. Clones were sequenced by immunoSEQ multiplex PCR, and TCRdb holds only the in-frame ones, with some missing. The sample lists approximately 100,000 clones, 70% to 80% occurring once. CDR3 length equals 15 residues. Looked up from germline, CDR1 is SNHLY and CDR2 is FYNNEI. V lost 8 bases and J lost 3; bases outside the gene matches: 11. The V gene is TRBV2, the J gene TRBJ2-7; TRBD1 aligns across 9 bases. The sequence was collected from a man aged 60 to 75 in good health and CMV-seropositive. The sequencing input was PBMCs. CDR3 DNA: TGTGCCAGCTCCCAGGGGGGGACAGGGTACTACGAGCAGTACTTC. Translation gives CASSQGGTGYYEQYF.